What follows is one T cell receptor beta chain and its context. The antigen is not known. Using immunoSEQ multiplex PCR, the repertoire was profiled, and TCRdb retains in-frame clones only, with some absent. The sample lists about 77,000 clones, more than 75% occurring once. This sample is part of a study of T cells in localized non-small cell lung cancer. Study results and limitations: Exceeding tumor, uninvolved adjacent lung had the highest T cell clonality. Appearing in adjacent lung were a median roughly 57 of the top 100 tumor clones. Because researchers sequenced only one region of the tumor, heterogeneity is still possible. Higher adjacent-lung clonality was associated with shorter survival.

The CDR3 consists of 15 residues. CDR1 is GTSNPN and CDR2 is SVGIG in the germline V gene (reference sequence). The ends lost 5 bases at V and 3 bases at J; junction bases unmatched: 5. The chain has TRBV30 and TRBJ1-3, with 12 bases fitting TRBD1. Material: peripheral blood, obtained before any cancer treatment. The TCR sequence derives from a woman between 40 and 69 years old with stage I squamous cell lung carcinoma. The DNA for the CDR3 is TGTGCCTGGGGGACAGGGGGCTCAATTGGAAACACCATATATTTT. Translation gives CAWGTGGSIGNTIYF.